The 6 T cell receptor beta chains below all came from one sample that was sequenced in a study of T cell responses to AZD1222 COVID-19 vaccine. TCRdb keeps only in-frame clones here, not all; method: immunoSEQ multiplex PCR. The sample yields 120,000 to 150,000 clones, approximately 88% seen once. Sequenced here: peripheral blood, sampled on day 0 of AZD1222 vaccination. The receptors here all came from an adult in good health.

This chain joins TRBV11-2 and TRBJ2-7; D is undetermined. The CDR3 totals 12 residues. CDR1 is SGHAT and CDR2 is FQNNGV in the germline V gene. Trimming cost V 5 bases and J 6 bases, with 11 bases left between them. The CDR3 region has the DNA TGTGCCAGCAGCCCCACTACGGTCGAGCAGTACTTC. Protein product: CASSPTTVEQYF.

This clone came up once. V is TRBV6-4 and J is TRBJ2-1, with D possibly TRBD1 on 6 matching bases. The CDR3 length is 15 residues. With 5 bases removed from V and 4 bases from J, the gap between germline ends came to 15 bases. From germline, CDR1 is MRHNA and CDR2 SNTAGT. The CDR3 protein is CASSRGQGHYNEQFF. The CDR3 coding sequence is TGTGCCAGCAGTAGAGGGCAGGGACATTACAATGAGCAGTTCTTC.

With regard to this clone: Other DNA sequences in the sample encode the same CDR3. The chain is built from TRBV5-1 and TRBJ1-2; no firm D call. Looked up from germline, CDR1 is SGHRS and CDR2 is YFSETQ. This CDR3 is built from 14 residues. The V and J ends lost 0 bases and 0 bases respectively, with 6 bases between them. Here the CDR3 DNA reads TGCGCCAGCAGCTTGGCCGCAGCTAACTATGGCTACACCTTC. It specifies CASSLAAANYGYTF. Looking up the rest from reference TRBV5-1 and TRBJ1-2 gives the full variable domain: KAGVTQTPRYLIKTRGQQVTLSCSPISGHRSVSWYQQTPGQGLQFLFEYFSETQRNKGNFPGRFSGRQFSNSRSEMNVSTLELGDSALYLCASSLAAANYGYTFGSGTRLTVV.

The V gene is TRBV19, the J gene TRBJ1-6; maybe TRBD1 (6 bases). Deletions cut 4 bases from V and 8 bases from J, with 15 bases between. CDR3 length equals 15 residues. Looked up from germline, CDR1 is LNHDA and CDR2 is SQIVND (reference sequence). The CDR3 reads CASSSSGQNDSPLHF. The CDR3 DNA reads TGTGCCAGTAGTAGCAGTGGACAGAATGATTCACCCCTCCACTTT.

The chain joins TRBV6-5 to TRBJ1-2; 12 nucleotides line up with TRBD1. The ends lost 4 bases at V and 3 bases at J; junction bases unmatched: 6. The CDR3 sequence is 16 residues long. Germline CDR1 and CDR2: MNHEY and SVGAGI. CDR3 nucleotide sequence: TGTGCCAGCAGTTTAAACCGGGACAGGGGGCACTATGGCTACACCTTC. Its protein product is CASSLNRDRGHYGYTF.

This clone was counted between two and nine times. The gene calls are TRBV5-1 and TRBJ1-3; weak D call: TRBD1 (6 bases). CDR1 SGHRS and CDR2 YFSETQ come from the germline V gene. V shed 3 bases and J shed 4 bases, with 14 bases lying between them. CDR3 length equals 15 residues. The CDR3 nucleotides are TGCGCCAGCAGCTCCGAGGGGGTAGAAGGAAACACCATATATTTT. This gives the protein CASSSEGVEGNTIYF.